This T cell receptor beta chain stems from a study of vaccination and CD4 T cells after COVID-19. Study information: By nasal swab PCR, the convalescent patients were SARS-CoV-2 positive, with ten or so mild cases and one severe.

The CDR3 length is 13 residues. Germline V CDR1 and CDR2: MNHEY, SVGEGT. Unmatched junction bases numbered 5, after V lost 6 bases and J lost 4 bases. Notes on this clonotype: Its antigen is unknown.

Specified treatment: approximately 9-day PBMC culture with coronavirus spike peptide pools or control peptides (ViraFEST assay). An Oncomine TCR Beta short-read assay was used to sequence the DNA from cultured CD4+ T cells. Investigators obtained genomic DNA by extraction from cultured CD4+ T cells. TCRdb reanalysed the PCR reads using MiXCR and keeps one entry per CDR3 protein. The repertoire has approximately 12,000 distinct CDR3 sequences, roughly 30% of them found once; the top ten carry approximately 13%. This material consisted of CD4+ T cells from blood, cultured in vitro, taken after SARS-CoV-2 vaccination. This sequence was found in a human donor who had recovered from COVID-19. The chain uses TRBV6-2 or TRBV6-3 and TRBJ1-1; 7 bases map to TRBD1. CDR3 DNA: TGTGCCAGCAGCAACAGGGGAGGCACTGAAGCTTTCTTT. It is translated as CASSNRGGTEAFF.